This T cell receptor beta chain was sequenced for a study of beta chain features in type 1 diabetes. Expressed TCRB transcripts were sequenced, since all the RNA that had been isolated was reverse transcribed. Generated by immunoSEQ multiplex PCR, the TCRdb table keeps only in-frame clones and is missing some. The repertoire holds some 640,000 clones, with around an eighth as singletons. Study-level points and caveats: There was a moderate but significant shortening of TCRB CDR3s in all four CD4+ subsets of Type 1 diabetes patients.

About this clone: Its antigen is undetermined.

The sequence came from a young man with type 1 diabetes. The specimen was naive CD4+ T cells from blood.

The CDR3 loop reads CAWSVQTGINQPQHF. CDR3 DNA: TGTGCCTGGAGTGTACAAACGGGAATAAATCAGCCCCAGCATTTT. The gene calls are TRBV30 and TRBJ1-5; D call uncertain. This CDR3 comprises 15 residues. The germline gives CDR1 GTSNPN, CDR2 SVGIG (reference sequence). V lost 0 bases and J 4 bases, leaving 13 bases between the germline ends.